This T cell receptor beta chain originates from a study of beta chain features in type 1 diabetes. Study information: Researchers looked at over 100,000,000 sorted cells across all samples. Study-level points and caveats: TCRB CDR3s were moderately but significantly shorter in Type 1 diabetes patients in all four CD4+ subsets.

The entirety of the isolated RNA underwent reverse transcription, so expressed TCRB transcripts were sequenced. Clones were read by immunoSEQ multiplex PCR, and TCRdb kept only the in-frame ones, dropping some. The sample contains 240,000 or so clones, about 14% of which appear only once. The V and J ends lost 6 bases and 0 bases, in that order; junction bases with no gene match: 0. Germline V CDR1 and CDR2: MGHRA, YSYEKL. This CDR3 has 14 amino acids. Worth noting for this clone: As yet, its antigen is unknown.

This TCR was sampled from a man aged 30 to 39 with type 1 diabetes. The chain is built from TRBV4-1 and TRBJ2-2; TRBD2 matches 8 bases. The sequenced sample was naive CD4+ T cells from blood. The CDR3 protein is CASRAGANTGELFF. CDR3 in DNA: TGCGCCAGCAGAGCGGGAGCGAACACCGGGGAGCTGTTTTTT.